Included here is one T cell receptor (beta chain) sequence, with context. As yet, its antigen is unknown. The CDR3 covers 15 residues. V lost 0 bases to trimming and J lost 7 bases; unmatched junction nucleotides: 6. Germline CDR1 reads ENHRY; CDR2 reads SYGVKD. The primer mix had 60 Vbeta and 13 Jbeta primers. In the source study's methods: Some 11 million shared chains were among the about 80 million unique TCR beta chains that a later analysis counted. Profiled with immunoSEQ multiplex PCR; TCRdb holds only in-frame clones, not every one. Clone size and V and J calls were adopted from that table, with D and trimming inferred from the DNA. Among around 190,000 clones, under 80% were seen once, and the ten largest hold approximately 5%. This sample was included in a study of cytomegalovirus exposure and HLA in healthy donors. General study points: Solely CMV serostatus was available to characterize immune exposure. Later work associated 16,951 TCR beta sequences with HLA alleles at 0.05 false discovery rate. The majority of TCR sequences were rare, yet some public TCRs appeared in many donors.

The sequenced sample was PBMCs. The sequence came from a young man in good health and CMV-seropositive. The chain recombines TRBV10-3 with TRBJ2-5; 9 bases align to TRBD1. The CDR3 bases are TGTGCCATCAGTGAGTCTCGGGACAGGGTAAGGACCCAGTACTTC. Its translation is CAISESRDRVRTQYF.